This T cell receptor beta chain is from a study of cytomegalovirus exposure and HLA in healthy donors. The overall study: Around 78 million unique TCRs, all from HLA-typed donors, were included in an early release of the data. Study observations and caveats: The authors assumed roughly uniform sequencing depth across donors for presence/absence analyses. V- and J-gene trimming in TCR beta was tied to a missense DCLRE1C variant by an analysis performed later. A later analysis appeared to link common viral pathogens to several of the most significant clusters.

In the PCR, 60 Vbeta and 13 Jbeta primers were used. Sequencing was performed with immunoSEQ multiplex PCR; in TCRdb, only in-frame clones are kept and a portion is missing. The sample contains more than 110,000 clones, 70% to 80% of which appear only once. This clone was counted between two and nine times. Its matching antigen is unknown. Germline-derived CDR1 and CDR2 are LGHNA and YSLEER. Unmatched junction bases numbered 7, after V lost 1 base and J lost 7 bases. The CDR3 is 15 residues long. The source material was PBMCs. The gene calls are TRBV4-3 and TRBJ2-4, with 7 positions matching TRBD1. The sequence derives from a female donor in good health and CMV-seronegative. This CDR3 is CASSQGNPDRNIQYF. DNA for the CDR3: TGCGCCAGCAGCCAAGGCAACCCGGACAGGAACATTCAGTACTTC.